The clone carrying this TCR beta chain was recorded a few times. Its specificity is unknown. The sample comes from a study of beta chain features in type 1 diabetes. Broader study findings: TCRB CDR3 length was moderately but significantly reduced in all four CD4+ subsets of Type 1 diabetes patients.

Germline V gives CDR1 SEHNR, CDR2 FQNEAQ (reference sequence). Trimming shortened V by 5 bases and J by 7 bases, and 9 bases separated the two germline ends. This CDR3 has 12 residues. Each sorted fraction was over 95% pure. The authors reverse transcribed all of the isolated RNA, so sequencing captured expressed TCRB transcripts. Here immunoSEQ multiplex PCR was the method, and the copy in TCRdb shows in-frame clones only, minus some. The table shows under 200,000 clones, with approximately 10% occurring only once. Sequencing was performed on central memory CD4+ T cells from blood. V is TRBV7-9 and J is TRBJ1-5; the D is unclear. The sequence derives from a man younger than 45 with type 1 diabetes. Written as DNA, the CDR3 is TGTGCCAGCAGCCCATCGGGACAGCCCCAGCATTTT. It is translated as CASSPSGQPQHF.